The 29 T cell receptor beta chains presented below share a single source sample, sequenced in a study of identical twins. One entry per CDR3 protein, called by TCRdb with MiXCR from the 5' RACE reads. The table lists 1.5 million to 2 million distinct CDR3 sequences, roughly a third of them singletons. Sequenced input: cord blood. Every receptor here comes from a newborn girl in good health.

The table lists this clonotype with a few counts. The rearrangement uses TRBV5-1 and TRBJ1-4; 7 bases are shared with TRBD1. J was trimmed by 0 bases and V by 4 bases; bases with no gene match: 3. Per germline, CDR1 SGHRS and CDR2 YFSETQ. The CDR3 spans 15 residues. The CDR3 protein is CASSGQATTNEKLFF. DNA for the CDR3: TGCGCCAGCAGCGGACAGGCTACAACTAATGAAAAACTGTTTTTT.

V and J are TRBV4-2 and TRBJ2-5; either TRBD1 or TRBD2 may fit D (5 bases each). The CDR3 length is 17 residues. The ends were cut back, 0 bases at V and 2 bases at J, with 16 bases in the middle. The germline gives CDR1 LGHNA, CDR2 YNFKEQ. CDR3 DNA sequence: TGTGCCAGCAGCCAAGATATTTCTTGGGACGGACAAGAGACCCAGTACTTC. Protein: CASSQDISWDGQETQYF.

This clonotype appeared once. This may be a read error: a much more frequent sequence differs by one nucleotide. This sequence joins TRBV14 and TRBJ2-3; 9 nucleotides line up with TRBD1. The V gene's germline CDR1 is SGHDN and CDR2 FVKESK. The length of the CDR3 is 15 residues. CDR3 amino acids: CASSQGDRVTGTQYF. The CDR3 DNA follows: TGTGCCAGCAGCCAAGGGGACAGGGTCACAGGTACGCAGTATTTT.

This chain connects TRBV2 to TRBJ2-3; 11 nucleotides agree with TRBD2. Germline loops: CDR1 SNHLY, CDR2 FYNNEI. There are 16 residues in the CDR3. After removal of 5 bases from V and 3 bases from J, the junction contained 7 bases not matched to a gene. In DNA, the CDR3 is TGTGCCAGCAGTTACACCAGGACTAGCGGGACAGATACGCAGTATTTT. Translating it yields CASSYTRTSGTDTQYF.

This chain uses TRBV7-2 with TRBJ2-3, with TRBD1 identical over 7 bases. Trimming took 1 base from V and 3 from J; bases not matched to a gene: 7. Germline assignment: CDR1 SGHTA and CDR2 FQGNSA. CDR3 length: 16 amino acids. Here the CDR3 DNA reads TGTGCCAGCAGCTTAGAGACAGGGCTTATGACAGATACGCAGTATTTT. Translation: CASSLETGLMTDTQYF. The full variable domain, rest sourced from reference TRBV7-2 and TRBJ2-3, is GAGVSQSPSNKVTEKGKDVELRCDPISGHTALYWYRQSLGQGLEFLIYFQGNSAPDKSGLPSDRFSAERTGGSVSTLTIQRTQQEDSAVYLCASSLETGLMTDTQYFGPGTRLTVL.

This clonotype has just a few counts. This chain links TRBV7-9 with TRBJ2-1, with 10 positions matching TRBD2. The CDR3 loop spans 17 amino acids. Germline V CDR1 and CDR2: SEHNR, FQNEAQ (reference sequence). After removal of 5 bases from V and 2 bases from J, the junction contained 9 bases not matched to a gene. CDR3 sequence: CASSPISGRNPYNEQFF. The CDR3 DNA reads TGTGCCAGCAGCCCAATTAGCGGGAGGAACCCCTACAATGAGCAGTTCTTC.

This clonotype was counted only a few times. The chain uses TRBV28 and TRBJ1-6; D is uncertain. The germline V gene encodes CDR1 MDHEN and CDR2 SYDVKM. The CDR3 totals 12 residues. Trimming stripped 4 bases from V and 10 bases from J, with 8 bases between. CDR3 coding DNA: TGTGCCAGCAGTTCCTCGTACTCACCCCTCCACTTT. Translated: CASSSSYSPLHF.

This clonotype showed up just a few times. This chain connects TRBV6-5 to TRBJ1-2; D is ambiguous. Trimming took 2 bases from V and 7 from J, leaving 11 bases between them. The CDR3 runs 13 residues. Germline CDR1 is MNHEY and CDR2 is SVGAGI. In nucleotides, the CDR3 is TGTGCCAGCAGTTACGACGGGAGTGGTGGCTACACCTTC. It translates to CASSYDGSGGYTF.

This rearrangement joins TRBV10-3 to TRBJ2-5; 8 bases align to TRBD2. V trimming: 4 bases; J trimming: 0 bases; junction bases outside the gene matches: 1. CDR1 is ENHRY and CDR2 is SYGVKD in the germline V gene. The CDR3 has 14 amino acids. CDR3 DNA: TGTGCCATCAGTGGCGGGGGGAACCAAGAGACCCAGTACTTC. It specifies CAISGGGNQETQYF.

This clonotype came up a few times. The gene calls are TRBV6-2 or TRBV6-3 and TRBJ2-7; the D is unclear. The J call may be faulty, since TRBJ2-5 better matches the DNA end. This CDR3 region has 12 residues. Germline values: CDR1 MNHEY, CDR2 SVGEGT. CDR3 nucleotides: TGTGCCAGCAGTTACCTTCCGGAGACCCAGTACTTC. Residues: CASSYLPETQYF.

There are a few counts of this clonotype. The chain recombines TRBV20-1 with TRBJ1-5; D call uncertain. Trimming removed 4 bases from V and 6 bases from J, with 16 bases in between. The CDR3 spans 14 residues. CDR1 is DFQATT, CDR2 SNEGSKA, per germline (reference sequence). Here the CDR3 DNA reads TGCAGTGCTAAGCCTAATTCGGGTGGTCAGCCCCAGCATTTT. Translation gives CSAKPNSGGQPQHF.

The V call is TRBV7-9, the J call TRBJ1-1; a weak D match, TRBD1 (5 bases). V shed 5 bases and J shed 3 bases, with 19 bases lying between them. Looked up from germline, CDR1 is SEHNR and CDR2 is FQNEAQ (reference sequence). The CDR3 is made up of 16 amino acids. The CDR3 loop is CASSVGTLRRDTEAFF. The CDR3 DNA follows: TGTGCCAGCAGCGTTGGGACGCTACGGCGGGACACTGAAGCTTTCTTT.

This clonotype was recorded a few times. The chain employs TRBV20-1 and TRBJ2-4, with 9 positions matching TRBD1. The DNA end is a closer match to TRBJ2-7, so the J assignment may be wrong. CDR1 DFQATT and CDR2 SNEGSKA come from the germline V gene (reference sequence). The CDR3 extends over 14 amino acids. The CDR3 nucleotides read TGCAGTGCACAATTTTCACAGGGGGCCCACGAGCAGTACTTC. Amino acids: CSAQFSQGAHEQYF.

In this sample, this clonotype turned up many times. The V gene is TRBV6-6, the J gene TRBJ2-7; 9 bases match TRBD1. Germline V gene sequence: CDR1 MNHNY, CDR2 SVGAGI (reference sequence). With 2 bases clipped from V and 4 bases from J, the junction kept 3 bases outside the gene matches. The CDR3 is 14 residues long. CDR3 bases: TGTGCCAGCAGTTACATGGACAGGGGTTACGAGCAGTACTTC. This translates into CASSYMDRGYEQYF.

This clonotype was observed a few times. The chain uses TRBV29-1 and TRBJ2-5, with D perhaps being TRBD1 or TRBD2 (6 bases each). Germline V lookup: CDR1 SQVTM, CDR2 ANQGSEA. This CDR3 comprises 12 residues. Trimming removed 5 bases from V and 5 bases from J, with 12 bases in between. The CDR3 sequence is CSVMGAGETQYF. The CDR3 coding sequence is TGCAGCGTTATGGGGGCGGGGGAGACCCAGTACTTC.

The CDR3 DNA reads TGTGCTAGTGGCCTTGGACAGGGGGCGATCGATGGCTACACCTTC. Amino acid sequence: CASGLGQGAIDGYTF. The chain uses TRBV12-5 and TRBJ1-2; 11 bases agree with TRBD1. CDR3 length equals 15 residues. Unmatched junction bases numbered 9, after V lost 6 bases and J lost 6 bases. The germline V gene encodes CDR1 LGHNT and CDR2 FRNRAP.

This clonotype was seen a handful of times. The rearrangement uses TRBV5-6 and TRBJ1-5; D not certain. CDR1 and CDR2 from the germline V gene are SGHDT and YYEEEE. V was clipped by 0 bases and J by 0 bases, with 10 bases between them. This CDR3 is 16 amino acids long. The DNA of the CDR3 is TGTGCCAGCAGCTTGGGGGGAACCTTTAGCAATCAGCCCCAGCATTTT. This sequence encodes CASSLGGTFSNQPQHF.

The gene calls are TRBV20-1 and TRBJ2-1; the D gene is possibly TRBD2 (6 bases). This CDR3 has 17 residues. Trimming removed 0 bases from V and 2 bases from J, with 17 bases in between. Germline CDR1 DFQATT, CDR2 SNEGSKA (reference sequence). The CDR3 loop is CSARDRGGTYPYNEQFF. The CDR3 nucleotides are TGCAGTGCTAGAGATAGAGGCGGGACCTACCCCTACAATGAGCAGTTCTTC.

The chain carries TRBV12-3 or TRBV12-4 and TRBJ2-2, with 12 positions matching TRBD2. V shed 6 bases, J shed 3 bases, and the junction held 8 bases outside the gene matches. The CDR3 loop spans 17 amino acids. The CDR3 protein is CASRPRLAGDHTGELFF. CDR3 sequence (DNA): TGTGCCAGCAGGCCGCGACTAGCGGGAGACCACACCGGGGAGCTGTTTTTT.

This clonotype was observed a few times. The chain employs TRBV10-3 and TRBJ2-7; TRBD2 aligns across 7 bases. CDR1 and CDR2 from the germline V gene are ENHRY and SYGVKD. Trimming removed 5 bases from V and 0 bases from J; junction bases left unmatched: 1. This CDR3 contains 13 residues. In DNA form, the CDR3 reads TGTGCCATCAGTACTAGCGACTCCTACGAGCAGTACTTC. Protein product: CAISTSDSYEQYF.

Written as DNA, the CDR3 is TGTGCCAGCTCTCTTCCGGGCTCCCAAGGAGGTAACACCGGGGAGCTGTTTTTT. Protein sequence: CASSLPGSQGGNTGELFF. The V and J genes are TRBV28 and TRBJ2-2, with TRBD2 as a possible D gene (5 bases). The germline gives CDR1 MDHEN, CDR2 SYDVKM. The CDR3 spans 18 residues. V was clipped by 8 bases and J by 2 bases, with 24 bases between them.

The chain couples TRBV20-1 to TRBJ1-5; D perhaps matches TRBD1 (6 bases). Germline CDR1 reads DFQATT; CDR2 reads SNEGSKA (reference sequence). The CDR3 has 14 residues. The V end was cut by 2 bases, the J end by 4 bases, with 12 bases between. The CDR3 sequence is CSARIDRPNQPQHF. The CDR3 DNA reads as TGCAGTGCTAGAATTGACAGGCCTAATCAGCCCCAGCATTTT.

This sequence joins TRBV10-3 and TRBJ2-7, with 9 bases aligning to TRBD2. Germline CDR1 reads ENHRY; CDR2 reads SYGVKD. This CDR3 contains 15 residues. J lost 4 bases, V lost 4 bases, and 8 bases had no gene match. The CDR3 reads CAISGLAGAKYEQYF. CDR3 coding DNA: TGTGCCATCAGTGGGTTAGCGGGAGCCAAATACGAGCAGTACTTC.

The chain employs TRBV7-6 and TRBJ2-2; D gene uncertain. CDR3 size: 15 residues. The ends were cut back, 0 bases at V and 1 base at J, with 6 bases in the middle. CDR1 SGHVS and CDR2 FNYEAQ come from the germline V gene. The CDR3 DNA reads TGTGCCAGCAGCTTAGCTTACAGGAACACCGGGGAGCTGTTTTTT. This gives the protein CASSLAYRNTGELFF.

Concerning this clonotype itself: A much larger clone lies one base from this, so it may be a read error. CDR3 sequence: CASSLRSGYTDTQYF. The CDR3 DNA follows: TGCGCCAGCAGCTTGAGGTCAGGGTACACAGATACGCAGTATTTT. V is TRBV5-1 and J is TRBJ2-3; TRBD1 might be the D (5 bases). V lost 1 base and J lost 2, with 11 bases in between. Germline loops: CDR1 SGHRS, CDR2 YFSETQ. The CDR3 is 15 residues long.

In this sample, this clonotype turned up a few times. The CDR3 loop reads CSAGAGAAQETQYF. The CDR3, as DNA: TGCAGTGCTGGAGCTGGGGCGGCGCAAGAGACCCAGTACTTC. The chain carries TRBV20-1 and TRBJ2-5; a weak D match, TRBD1 (5 bases). V was pared by 5 bases and J by 2 bases, with 15 bases between. CDR1 is DFQATT and CDR2 is SNEGSKA in the germline V gene (reference sequence). The CDR3 has 14 amino acids.

V gene TRBV5-6 combines with J gene TRBJ1-4; D not resolved. Germline CDR1 SGHDT, CDR2 YYEEEE. This CDR3 is 15 amino acids long. Trimming took off 4 bases at V and 7 bases at J, with 17 bases between the two ends. CDR3 residues: CASSRGASRSEKLFF. CDR3 coding DNA: TGTGCCAGCAGCCGTGGAGCGTCCAGGAGTGAAAAACTGTTTTTT.

This clonotype was picked up a small number of times. V is TRBV10-3 and J is TRBJ1-5, with D hard to call. The CDR3 loop spans 16 amino acids. The germline V and J ends were trimmed by 0 bases and 6 bases, with 15 bases remaining between them. The germline gives CDR1 ENHRY, CDR2 SYGVKD. The CDR3 nucleotides read TGTGCCATCAGTGAGTCGGTCGGGTCAGTCGCTCAGCCCCAGCATTTT. It translates to CAISESVGSVAQPQHF.

Only a few counts were recorded for this clonotype. V usage is TRBV28 and J usage is TRBJ2-5, with a possible D match to TRBD1 (5 bases). Trimming stripped 1 base from V and 4 bases from J, with 13 bases between. Germline CDR1 and CDR2: MDHEN and SYDVKM. The CDR3 loop spans 15 amino acids. The CDR3 DNA reads as TGTGCCAGCAGTTTATCGGCCAGGGTGGGAGAGACCCAGTACTTC. This codes for CASSLSARVGETQYF. Together with reference TRBV28 and TRBJ2-5, the CDR3 gives the full variable domain: DVKVTQSSRYLVKRTGEKVFLECVQDMDHENMFWYRQDPGLGLRLIYFSYDVKMKEKGDIPEGYSVSREKKERFSLILESASTNQTSMYLCASSLSARVGETQYFGPGTRLLVL.